The clone carrying this T cell receptor beta chain has a count of ten or more. The time point is: patch test 2, 6 weeks after DPC sensitization. Treatment denoted: therapeutic diphenylcyclopropenone sensitization with weekly scalp DPC. Every donor had alopecia and was 18 to 70 years old; all were suitable for DPC. The record originates from a study of human T cells and chemical hapten exposure. Germline CDR1 is KGHSH and CDR2 is LQKENI. V gave up 2 bases and J gave up 3 bases; unmatched junction bases: 6. CDR3 length equals 17 residues. TCRdb redid the calling of the RACE reads with MiXCR, one entry per CDR3 protein. The data hold some 350,000 distinct CDR3 sequences, with nearly 6.5% observed a single time.

This receptor was taken from a woman in her late teens or twenties with alopecia areata. Some clones in this sample may be carry-over from other donors' samples. The chain links TRBV18 to TRBJ1-5, with 11 bases matching TRBD1. The sample in question was whole blood, obtained in connection with sensitization to the hapten diphenylcyclopropenone (DPC). Here the CDR3 reads CASSPLGQGENNQPQHF. The DNA of the CDR3 is TGTGCCAGCTCACCATTGGGACAGGGGGAAAACAATCAGCCCCAGCATTTT.